These 30 T cell receptor beta chains originate from one sample sequenced in a study of cytomegalovirus exposure and HLA in healthy donors. The PCR ran on 60 Vbeta and 13 Jbeta primers. Repertoires were generated with immunoSEQ multiplex PCR, while TCRdb's copy carries only in-frame clones and drops some. The sample lists some 120,000 clones, around 75% seen once, with 1.6% in the top ten. Sequencing was done on a sample of PBMCs. The receptors were gathered from a woman aged 18-29 years in good health and CMV-seronegative.

The count of this clone is one. The CDR3 DNA reads as TGTGCCACTGCCGGGGATAATGAAAAACTGTTTTTT. Its protein is CATAGDNEKLFF. V usage is TRBV10-3 and J usage is TRBJ1-4; D gene uncertain. This CDR3 has 12 residues. Germline values: CDR1 ENHRY, CDR2 SYGVKD. V shed 10 bases and J shed 4 bases, with 10 bases lying between them.

The chain has TRBV28 and TRBJ2-7; 8 nucleotides align to TRBD1. J gave up 0 bases and V 10 bases, and 8 bases lay outside the gene matches. CDR3 length equals 14 residues. Germline assignment: CDR1 MDHEN and CDR2 SYDVKM. Written as DNA, the CDR3 is TGTGCCATCAAGGGAACAGGGGGCTCCTACGAGCAGTACTTC. It specifies CAIKGTGGSYEQYF.

This clone was seen a single time. This sequence joins TRBV5-4 and TRBJ1-5, with D possibly TRBD1 on 5 matching bases. Germline assignment: CDR1 SGHNT and CDR2 YYREEE (reference sequence). This CDR3 comprises 17 residues. V lost 0 bases and J lost 1, with 14 bases in between. CDR3 protein: CASSLGVGALSNQPQHF. CDR3 nucleotide sequence: TGTGCCAGCAGCTTGGGTGTTGGGGCACTCAGCAATCAGCCCCAGCATTTT.

In this sample, this clone turned up once. This chain links TRBV9 with TRBJ1-5; D is uncertain. The CDR3 totals 13 residues. The germline gives CDR1 SGDLS, CDR2 YYNGEE. Trimming left V 2 bases short and J 0 bases short, with 3 bases between. CDR3 loop: CASSVHSNQPQHF. The DNA for the CDR3 is TGTGCCAGCAGCGTTCATAGCAATCAGCCCCAGCATTTT.

This chain joins TRBV5-4 and TRBJ1-2; D perhaps matches TRBD1 (6 bases). The V gene lost 4 bases and the J gene lost 2 bases, with 9 bases spanning the gap. This CDR3 comprises 13 residues. Germline CDR1 SGHNT, CDR2 YYREEE (reference sequence). CDR3 sequence (DNA): TGTGCCAGCAGCGAGGACAGAAACTATGGCTACACCTTC. Its translation is CASSEDRNYGYTF.

The chain uses TRBV28 and TRBJ2-5, with a weak D call TRBD2 (6 bases). CDR1 and CDR2 from the germline V gene are MDHEN and SYDVKM. The CDR3 sequence is 14 residues long. Between the trimmed V and J ends, which lost 7 bases and 5 bases, there was a span of 17 bases. The CDR3 reads CASTTGGILETQYF. The CDR3 region has the DNA TGTGCCAGCACCACTGGGGGGATCTTGGAGACCCAGTACTTC.

V is TRBV9 and J is TRBJ1-1; unclear D gene. Germline V gene sequence: CDR1 SGDLS, CDR2 YYNGEE. The CDR3 is made up of 13 amino acids. The V and J ends lost 1 base and 4 bases respectively, with 8 bases between them. The CDR3 is CASSVKDSTEAFF. CDR3 coding DNA: TGTGCCAGCAGCGTAAAAGATAGCACTGAAGCTTTCTTT.

This clone was seen once. The V gene is TRBV28, the J gene TRBJ1-2, with no clear D. The V gene lost 7 bases and the J gene lost 4 bases, with 13 bases spanning the gap. The CDR3 spans 13 residues. The germline V gene has CDR1 MDHEN and CDR2 SYDVKM. This CDR3 is CASNEDISYGYTF. The CDR3 DNA reads as TGTGCCAGCAATGAAGACATCTCCTATGGCTACACCTTC.

The chain links TRBV6-1 to TRBJ2-5; 9 nucleotides align to TRBD1. V shed 6 bases, J shed 1 base, and the junction held 3 bases outside the gene matches. The length of the CDR3 is 14 residues. Germline V gene data show CDR1 as MNHNS and CDR2 as SASEGT. CDR3 in amino acids: CASRRDRAQETQYF. CDR3 bases: TGTGCCAGCAGGCGGGACAGGGCCCAAGAGACCCAGTACTTC.

The rearrangement uses TRBV6-5 and TRBJ2-5, with TRBD2 as a possible D gene (6 bases). Germline CDR1 is MNHEY and CDR2 is SVGAGI. Trimming removed 2 bases at V and 5 bases at J, with 9 bases between. The CDR3 contains 13 residues. In DNA form, the CDR3 reads TGTGCCAGCAGTTACCCAGGGAGGGAGACCCAGTACTTC. Protein product: CASSYPGRETQYF.

This clone was picked up a small number of times. The chain links TRBV15 to TRBJ2-7; TRBD1 aligns across 9 bases. Germline V gene sequence: CDR1 LNHNV, CDR2 YYDKDF (reference sequence). This CDR3 is built from 14 residues. The junction had 9 bases not matched to a gene; V was cut back by 7 bases and J by 5 bases. The CDR3 protein is CATNPDRGADEQYF. The CDR3 nucleotides are TGTGCCACCAACCCGGACAGGGGAGCCGACGAGCAGTACTTC.

This clone was counted only a few times. The chain links TRBV27 to TRBJ2-5, with D unclear. CDR1 is MNHEY, CDR2 SMNVEV, per germline (reference sequence). This CDR3 region has 13 residues. V was clipped by 3 bases and J by 6 bases, with 11 bases between them. CDR3 nucleotide sequence: TGTGCCAGCAGTTTGGAGCCTTCCCAGACCCAGTACTTC. Its translation is CASSLEPSQTQYF.

The chain is built from TRBV7-8 and TRBJ2-2; TRBD2 matches at 7 bases. The length of the CDR3 is 12 residues. CDR1 and CDR2 from the germline V gene are SGHVS and FQNEAQ. J lost 8 bases, V lost 9 bases, and 6 bases had no gene match. The CDR3 spells CASGRGAGELFF. The CDR3 region has the DNA TGTGCCAGTGGGAGGGGAGCGGGGGAGCTGTTTTTT.

The chain is built from TRBV7-2 and TRBJ1-1; 7 nucleotides align to TRBD1. The V segment lost 1 base and the J segment 11 bases; nucleotides outside the gene matches: 7. This CDR3 has 13 residues. Germline values: CDR1 SGHTA, CDR2 FQGNSA. Here the CDR3 reads CASSLGSEGAAFF. The CDR3 DNA reads as TGTGCCAGCAGCTTAGGTTCTGAGGGGGCCGCTTTCTTT.

In its sample, this clone was seen a few times. The chain employs TRBV6-5 and TRBJ1-1; D gene uncertain. The ends were cut back, 2 bases at V and 6 bases at J, with 10 bases in the middle. The CDR3 has 13 residues. From germline, CDR1 is MNHEY and CDR2 SVGAGI. CDR3 coding DNA: TGTGCCAGCAGTTACCCCTTCGGGGCTGAAGCTTTCTTT. Translating gives CASSYPFGAEAFF.

The rearrangement uses TRBV5-1 and TRBJ2-7, with a weak D call TRBD1 (5 bases). This CDR3 contains 18 residues. V dropped 1 base and J dropped 0 bases, with 20 bases sitting between them. Germline loops: CDR1 SGHRS, CDR2 YFSETQ. This CDR3 reads CASSLNRNGAESSYEQYF. The CDR3 nucleotides are TGCGCCAGCAGCTTGAATCGGAATGGGGCGGAAAGCTCCTACGAGCAGTACTTC.

V usage is TRBV28 and J usage is TRBJ1-5, with a tentative D call TRBD1 (6 bases). This CDR3 contains 15 residues. Deletions cut 3 bases from V and 6 bases from J, with 15 bases between. Germline V gene lookup returns CDR1 MDHEN and CDR2 SYDVKM. The CDR3, as DNA: TGTGCCAGCAGTTTCCGGCAGGGGATTGGTCAGCCCCAGCATTTT. Encoded protein: CASSFRQGIGQPQHF.

V is TRBV6-5 and J is TRBJ2-2, with TRBD1 matching over 7 bases. The V gene's germline CDR1 is MNHEY and CDR2 SVGAGI. CDR3 length: 15 amino acids. Trimming removed 2 bases from V and 7 bases from J; junction bases left unmatched: 7. The CDR3 protein is CASSYEAGGVGELFF. The CDR3 DNA reads TGTGCCAGCAGTTACGAGGCAGGGGGTGTCGGGGAGCTGTTTTTT.

This chain connects TRBV4-1 to TRBJ1-6; D call uncertain. The CDR3 consists of 17 residues. The V and J ends lost 0 bases and 9 bases respectively, with 18 bases between them. Germline loops: CDR1 MGHRA, CDR2 YSYEKL. The CDR3 nucleotides are TGCGCCAGCAGCCAAGAGGGGAGGGCGCGGGATAGTTCACCCCTCCACTTT. This codes for CASSQEGRARDSSPLHF.

This clone came up a few times. V and J are TRBV6-5 and TRBJ1-4; 7 bases are shared with TRBD1. V dropped 0 bases and J dropped 7; count of bases not matched to a gene: 5. This CDR3 region has 15 residues. Germline V CDR1 and CDR2: MNHEY, SVGAGI. The CDR3 nucleotides are TGTGCCAGCAGTTACTCGGCCGCAGGGGGTGAAAAACTGTTTTTT. This codes for CASSYSAAGGEKLFF.

V is TRBV9 and J is TRBJ1-4; maybe TRBD1 (5 bases). Germline V gives CDR1 SGDLS, CDR2 YYNGEE. The germline V and J ends were trimmed by 3 bases and 7 bases, with 16 bases remaining between them. The CDR3 loop spans 15 amino acids. CDR3 loop: CASSAAGGEGEKLFF. The CDR3 DNA sequence: TGTGCCAGCAGCGCCGCCGGGGGGGAGGGTGAAAAACTGTTTTTT.

The V gene is TRBV11-2, the J gene TRBJ2-5; perhaps TRBD2 as D (6 bases). Germline assignment: CDR1 SGHAT and CDR2 FQNNGV. The CDR3 covers 15 residues. The V end was cut by 4 bases, the J end by 2 bases, with 14 bases between. Here the CDR3 DNA reads TGTGCCAGCAGCTCCACCGCGGGGCTTCAAGAGACCCAGTACTTC. Translating it yields CASSSTAGLQETQYF.

J is TRBJ2-1 and V is TRBV6-5; 12 bases align to TRBD2. The J segment lost 4 bases and the V segment lost 6 bases, leaving 4 bases of the junction unmatched. Germline V gene data show CDR1 as MNHEY and CDR2 as SVGAGI. The CDR3 length is 15 residues. This CDR3 reads CASSRLAGAYNEQFF. The CDR3 DNA reads TGTGCCAGCAGCCGACTAGCGGGGGCTTACAATGAGCAGTTCTTC.

In this sample, this clone turned up once. The chain uses TRBV9 and TRBJ2-2; D gene unclear. Germline V gene lookup returns CDR1 SGDLS and CDR2 YYNGEE. This CDR3 is 13 amino acids long. V gave up 2 bases and J gave up 6 bases, with 8 bases separating them. In DNA, the CDR3 is TGTGCCAGCAGCGTTCAAGCGCCCGGGGAGCTGTTTTTT. Residues: CASSVQAPGELFF.

This sequence joins TRBV2 and TRBJ1-6, with TRBD1 matching 7 bases. This CDR3 has 15 residues. From germline, CDR1 is SNHLY and CDR2 FYNNEI. The J segment lost 8 bases and the V segment lost 2 bases, leaving 6 bases of the junction unmatched. CDR3 protein: CASSEQGQNHSPLHF. The CDR3 DNA is TGTGCCAGCAGTGAACAGGGACAGAATCATTCACCCCTCCACTTT.

The V gene is TRBV28, the J gene TRBJ2-5, with D possibly TRBD2 on 6 matching bases. The CDR3 totals 13 residues. CDR1 and CDR2 from the germline V gene are MDHEN and SYDVKM. The germline V and J ends were trimmed by 6 bases and 5 bases, with 13 bases remaining between them. This CDR3 reads CASRDYPLETQYF. DNA for the CDR3: TGTGCCAGCAGGGACTACCCCCTGGAGACCCAGTACTTC.

This sequence joins TRBV27 and TRBJ1-5; D remains unclear. CDR1 is MNHEY and CDR2 is SMNVEV in the germline V gene (reference sequence). The CDR3 is 14 amino acids. Trimming cost V 5 bases and J 2 bases, with 10 bases left between them. In nucleotides, the CDR3 is TGTGCCAGCAGTCGGGAGGCTGGCAATCAGCCCCAGCATTTT. Protein sequence: CASSREAGNQPQHF.

This clone was observed a few times. CDR3 protein: CASSPTGTGGAEAFF. CDR3 in DNA: TGTGCCAGCAGCCCAACCGGGACAGGGGGTGCCGAAGCTTTCTTT. This chain uses TRBV14 with TRBJ1-1; 11 bases are shared with TRBD1. V lost 4 bases, J lost 8 bases, and 9 bases stayed unmatched. The CDR3 is made up of 15 amino acids. The germline CDR1 and CDR2 sequences are SGHDN and FVKESK.

This chain joins TRBV5-1 and TRBJ1-1; D might be TRBD1 (5 bases). Germline V CDR1 and CDR2: SGHRS, YFSETQ. There are 15 residues in the CDR3. Trimming took 3 bases from V and 0 from J, leaving 12 bases between them. DNA for the CDR3: TGCGCCAGCAGCTCCAGGGAGGGGATGAACACTGAAGCTTTCTTT. This sequence encodes CASSSREGMNTEAFF. The full variable domain, with the rest looked up from reference TRBV5-1 and TRBJ1-1, is KAGVTQTPRYLIKTRGQQVTLSCSPISGHRSVSWYQQTPGQGLQFLFEYFSETQRNKGNFPGRFSGRQFSNSRSEMNVSTLELGDSALYLCASSSREGMNTEAFFGQGTRLTVV.

V gene TRBV6-5 combines with J gene TRBJ2-3; unclear D gene. Germline V CDR1 and CDR2: MNHEY, SVGAGI. This CDR3 has 16 residues. The V gene lost 2 bases and the J gene lost 5 bases, with 17 bases spanning the gap. The CDR3 region is CASSYLTSTTRDTQYF. CDR3 DNA sequence: TGTGCCAGCAGTTACCTGACATCGACGACACGAGATACGCAGTATTTT.